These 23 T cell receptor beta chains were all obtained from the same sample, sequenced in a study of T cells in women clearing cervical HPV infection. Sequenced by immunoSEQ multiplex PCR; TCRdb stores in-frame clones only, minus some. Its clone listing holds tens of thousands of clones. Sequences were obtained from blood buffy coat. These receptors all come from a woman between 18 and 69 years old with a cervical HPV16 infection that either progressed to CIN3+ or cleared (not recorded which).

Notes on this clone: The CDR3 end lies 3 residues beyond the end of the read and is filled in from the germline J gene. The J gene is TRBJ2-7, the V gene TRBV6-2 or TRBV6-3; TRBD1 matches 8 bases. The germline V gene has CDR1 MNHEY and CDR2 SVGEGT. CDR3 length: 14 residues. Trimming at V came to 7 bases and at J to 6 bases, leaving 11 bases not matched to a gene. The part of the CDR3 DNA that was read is TGTGCCAGCAAACCGACAGGGGAGTCAGGCGAG. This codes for CASKPTGESGE. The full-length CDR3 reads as CASKPTGESGEQYF.

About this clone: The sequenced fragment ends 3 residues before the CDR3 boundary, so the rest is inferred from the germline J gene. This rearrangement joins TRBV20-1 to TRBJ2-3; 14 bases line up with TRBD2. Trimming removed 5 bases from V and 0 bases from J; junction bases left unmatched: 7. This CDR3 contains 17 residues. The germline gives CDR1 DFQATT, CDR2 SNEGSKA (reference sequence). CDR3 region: CSAPRTSGGRSTDTQYF. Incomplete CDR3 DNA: TGCAGTGCTCCCAGGACTAGCGGGGGGCGAAGCACAGATACG.

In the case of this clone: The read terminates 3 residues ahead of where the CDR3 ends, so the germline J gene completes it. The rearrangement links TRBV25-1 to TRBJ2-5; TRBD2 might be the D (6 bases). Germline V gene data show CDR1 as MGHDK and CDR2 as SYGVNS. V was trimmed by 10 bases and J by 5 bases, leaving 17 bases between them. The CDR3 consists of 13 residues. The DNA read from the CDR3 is TGTGCCAACCGGGACTTTCGCAGGGAGACC. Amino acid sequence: CANRDFRRET. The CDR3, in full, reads CANRDFRRETQYF.

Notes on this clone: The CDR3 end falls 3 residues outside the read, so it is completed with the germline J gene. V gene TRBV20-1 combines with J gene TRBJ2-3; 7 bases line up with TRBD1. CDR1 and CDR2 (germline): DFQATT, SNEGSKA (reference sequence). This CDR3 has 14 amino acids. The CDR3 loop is CSAGRQGVQETQYF. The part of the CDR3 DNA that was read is TGCAGTGCTGGTAGACAGGGCGTCCAAGAGACG.

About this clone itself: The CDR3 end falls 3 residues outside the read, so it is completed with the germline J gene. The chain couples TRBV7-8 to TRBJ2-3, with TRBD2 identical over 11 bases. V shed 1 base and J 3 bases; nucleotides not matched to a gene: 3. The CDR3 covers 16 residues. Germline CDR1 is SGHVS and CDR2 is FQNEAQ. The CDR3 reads CASSLVAGGWTDTQYF. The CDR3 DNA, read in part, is TGTGCCAGCAGCTTAGTAGCGGGAGGGTGGACAGATACG. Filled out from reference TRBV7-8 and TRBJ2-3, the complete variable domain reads GAGVSQSPRYKVAKRGQDVALRCDPISGHVSLFWYQQALGQGPEFLTYFQNEAQLDKSGLPSDRFFAERPEGSVSTLKIQRTQQEDSAVYLCASSLVAGGWTDTQYFGPGTRLTVL.

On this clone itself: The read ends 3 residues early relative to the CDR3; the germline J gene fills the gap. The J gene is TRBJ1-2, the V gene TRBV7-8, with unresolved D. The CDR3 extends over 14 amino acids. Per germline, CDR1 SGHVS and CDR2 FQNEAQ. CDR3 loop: CASSFRGSSYDYTF. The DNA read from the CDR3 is TGTGCCAGCAGCTTTCGCGGGAGCTCCTACGAC.

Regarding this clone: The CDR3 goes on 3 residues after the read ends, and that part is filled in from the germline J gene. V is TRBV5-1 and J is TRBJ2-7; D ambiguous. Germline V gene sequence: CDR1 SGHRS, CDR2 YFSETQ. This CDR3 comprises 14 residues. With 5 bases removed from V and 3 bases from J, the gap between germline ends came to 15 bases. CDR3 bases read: TGCGCCAGCAGTTCAAGGGCCGGAATCTACGAG. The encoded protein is CASSSRAGIYE. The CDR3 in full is CASSSRAGIYEQYF.

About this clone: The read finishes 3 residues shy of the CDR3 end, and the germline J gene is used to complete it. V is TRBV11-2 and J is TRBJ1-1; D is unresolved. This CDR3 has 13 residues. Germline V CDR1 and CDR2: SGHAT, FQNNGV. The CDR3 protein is CASSSPRSVGAFF. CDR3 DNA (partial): TGTGCCAGCAGCTCCCCCCGGAGCGTCGGA.

CDR3 DNA, as far as it was read: TGTGCCAGCACACGAGGGGATTCCTACGAG. Translating gives CASTRGDSYE. The CDR3 in its entirety is CASTRGDSYEQYF. V usage is TRBV13 and J usage is TRBJ2-7; either TRBD1 or TRBD2 may supply D (5 bases each). The missing CDR3 end, 3 residues past where the read stops, is filled in from the germline J gene. The CDR3 extends over 13 amino acids. Between the trimmed V and J ends, which lost 7 bases and 1 base, there was a span of 11 bases. Germline CDR1 and CDR2: PRHDT and FYEKMQ (reference sequence).

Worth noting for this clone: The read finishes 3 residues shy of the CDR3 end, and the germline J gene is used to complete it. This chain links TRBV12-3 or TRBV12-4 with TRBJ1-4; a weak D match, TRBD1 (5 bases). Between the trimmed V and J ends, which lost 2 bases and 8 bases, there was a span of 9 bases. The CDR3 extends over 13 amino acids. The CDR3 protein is CASSLRGSEKLFF. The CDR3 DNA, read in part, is TGTGCCAGCAGTTTAAGGGGTAGCGAAAAA.

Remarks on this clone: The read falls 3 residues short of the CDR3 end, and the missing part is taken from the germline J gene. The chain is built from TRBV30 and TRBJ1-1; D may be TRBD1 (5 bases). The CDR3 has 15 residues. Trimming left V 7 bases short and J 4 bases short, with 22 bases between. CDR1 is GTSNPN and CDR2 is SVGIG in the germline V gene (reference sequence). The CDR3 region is CASSKPQSGGTEAFF. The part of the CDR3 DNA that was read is TGTGCCTCCTCGAAACCGCAATCGGGGGGCACTGAA.

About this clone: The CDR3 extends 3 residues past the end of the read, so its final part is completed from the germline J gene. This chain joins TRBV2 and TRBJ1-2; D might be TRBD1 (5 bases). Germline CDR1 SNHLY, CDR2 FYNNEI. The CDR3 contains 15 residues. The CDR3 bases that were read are TGTGCCAGCATGGGGTCGGGGGGGGTTCGTAAGGGC. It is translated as CASMGSGGVRKG. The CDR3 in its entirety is CASMGSGGVRKGYTF. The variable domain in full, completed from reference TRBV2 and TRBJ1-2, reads EPEVTQTPSHQVTQMGQEVILRCVPISNHLYFYWYRQILGQKVEFLVSFYNNEISEKSEIFDDQFSVERPDGSNFTLKIRSTKLEDSAMYFCASMGSGGVRKGYTFGSGTRLTVV.

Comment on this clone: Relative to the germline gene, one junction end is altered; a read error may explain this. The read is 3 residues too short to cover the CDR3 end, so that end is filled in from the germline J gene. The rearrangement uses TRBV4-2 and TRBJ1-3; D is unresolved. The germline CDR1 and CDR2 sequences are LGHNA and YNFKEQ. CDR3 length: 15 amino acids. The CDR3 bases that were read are TGCGCCAGCAGCCAAGAATCCGGTCTTGGAAACACC. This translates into CASSQESGLGNT. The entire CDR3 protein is CASSQESGLGNTIYF.

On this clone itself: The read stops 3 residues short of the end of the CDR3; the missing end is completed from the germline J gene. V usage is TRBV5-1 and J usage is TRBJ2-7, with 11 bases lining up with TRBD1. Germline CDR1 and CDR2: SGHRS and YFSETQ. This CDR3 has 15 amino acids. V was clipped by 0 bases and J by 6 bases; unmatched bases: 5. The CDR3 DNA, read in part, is TGCGCCAGCAGCTTGGACGGGACAGGGGGAGGCGAG. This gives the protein CASSLDGTGGGE. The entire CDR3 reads CASSLDGTGGGEQYF.

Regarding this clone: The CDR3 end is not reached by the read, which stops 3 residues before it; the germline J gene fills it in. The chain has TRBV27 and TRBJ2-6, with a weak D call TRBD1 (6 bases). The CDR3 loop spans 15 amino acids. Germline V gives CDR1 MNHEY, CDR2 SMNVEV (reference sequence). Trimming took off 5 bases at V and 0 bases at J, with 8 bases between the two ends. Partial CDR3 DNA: TGTGCCAGCAGTCACAGGGTCTCTGGGGCCAACGTC. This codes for CASSHRVSGANV. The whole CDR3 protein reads CASSHRVSGANVLTF.

CDR3 DNA, as far as it was read: TGTGCCTGGAGTGTTGGTCAGGGAGGGAGCACAGATACG. Residues: CAWSVGQGGSTDT. From start to end, the CDR3 is CAWSVGQGGSTDTQYF. The V call is TRBV30, the J call TRBJ2-3; TRBD2 agrees at 7 bases. The read terminates 3 residues ahead of where the CDR3 ends, so the germline J gene completes it. The CDR3 is 16 residues long. In germline, CDR1 is GTSNPN, CDR2 SVGIG (reference sequence). Losses at the gene ends were 0 bases for V and 0 bases for J; bases not matched to a gene: 6. Full variable domain (rest looked up from reference TRBV30 and TRBJ2-3): SQTIHQWPATLVQPVGSPLSLECTVEGTSNPNLYWYRQAAGRGLQLLFYSVGIGQISSEVPQNLSASRPQDRQFILSSKKLLLSDSGFYLCAWSVGQGGSTDTQYFGPGTRLTVL.

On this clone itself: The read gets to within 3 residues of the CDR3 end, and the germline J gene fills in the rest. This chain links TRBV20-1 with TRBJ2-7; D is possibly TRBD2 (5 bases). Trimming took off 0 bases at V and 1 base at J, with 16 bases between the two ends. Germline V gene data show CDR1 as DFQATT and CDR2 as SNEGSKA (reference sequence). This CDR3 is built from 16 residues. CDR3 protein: CSARDEGRSGSYEQYF. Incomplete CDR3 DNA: TGCAGTGCTAGAGATGAGGGTAGGAGCGGATCCTACGAG.

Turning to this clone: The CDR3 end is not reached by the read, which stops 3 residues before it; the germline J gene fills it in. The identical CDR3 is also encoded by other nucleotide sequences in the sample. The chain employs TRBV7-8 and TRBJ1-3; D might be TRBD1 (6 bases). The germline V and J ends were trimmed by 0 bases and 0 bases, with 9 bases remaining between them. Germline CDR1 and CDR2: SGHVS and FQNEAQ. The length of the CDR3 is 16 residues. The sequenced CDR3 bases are TGTGCCAGCAGCTTAGCTACAGGGTACTCTGGAAACACC. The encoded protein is CASSLATGYSGNT. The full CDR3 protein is CASSLATGYSGNTIYF.

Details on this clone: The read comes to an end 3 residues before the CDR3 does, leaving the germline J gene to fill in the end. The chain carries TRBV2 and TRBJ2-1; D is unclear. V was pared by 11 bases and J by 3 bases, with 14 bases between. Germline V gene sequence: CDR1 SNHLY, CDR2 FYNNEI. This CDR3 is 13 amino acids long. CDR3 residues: CAGHRRDYNEQFF. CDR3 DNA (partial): TGTGCCGGTCACAGAAGAGACTACAATGAG.

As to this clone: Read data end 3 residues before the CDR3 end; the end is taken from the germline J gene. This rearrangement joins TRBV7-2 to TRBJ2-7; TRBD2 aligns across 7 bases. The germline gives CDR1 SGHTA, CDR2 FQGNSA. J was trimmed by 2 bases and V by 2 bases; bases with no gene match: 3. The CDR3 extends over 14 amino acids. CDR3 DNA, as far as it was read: TGTGCCAGCAGCTTACCTGGGGGGGCCTACGAG. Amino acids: CASSLPGGAYE. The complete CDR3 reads CASSLPGGAYEQYF.

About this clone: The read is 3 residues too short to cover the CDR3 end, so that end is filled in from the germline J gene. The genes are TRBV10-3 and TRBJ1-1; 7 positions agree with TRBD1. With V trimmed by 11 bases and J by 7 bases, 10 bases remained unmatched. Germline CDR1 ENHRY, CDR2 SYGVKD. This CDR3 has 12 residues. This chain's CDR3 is CAASRDSREAFF. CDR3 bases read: TGTGCCGCCAGTCGGGACAGCCGTGAA.

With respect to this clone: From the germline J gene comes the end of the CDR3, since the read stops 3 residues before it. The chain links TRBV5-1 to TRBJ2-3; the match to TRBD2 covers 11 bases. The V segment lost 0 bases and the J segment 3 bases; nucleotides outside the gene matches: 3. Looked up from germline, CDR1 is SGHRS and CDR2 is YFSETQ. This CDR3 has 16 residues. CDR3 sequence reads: CASSLGASGRTDTQYF. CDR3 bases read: TGCGCCAGCAGCTTGGGCGCTAGCGGGAGGACAGATACG.

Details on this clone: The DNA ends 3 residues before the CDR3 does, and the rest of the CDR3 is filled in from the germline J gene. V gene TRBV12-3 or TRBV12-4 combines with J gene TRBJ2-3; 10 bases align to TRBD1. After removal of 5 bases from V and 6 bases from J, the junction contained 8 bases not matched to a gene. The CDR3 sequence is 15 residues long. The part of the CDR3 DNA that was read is TGTGCCAGCAGTATGAGACAGGGGGCATCCGATACG. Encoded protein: CASSMRQGASDT. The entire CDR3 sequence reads CASSMRQGASDTQYF.